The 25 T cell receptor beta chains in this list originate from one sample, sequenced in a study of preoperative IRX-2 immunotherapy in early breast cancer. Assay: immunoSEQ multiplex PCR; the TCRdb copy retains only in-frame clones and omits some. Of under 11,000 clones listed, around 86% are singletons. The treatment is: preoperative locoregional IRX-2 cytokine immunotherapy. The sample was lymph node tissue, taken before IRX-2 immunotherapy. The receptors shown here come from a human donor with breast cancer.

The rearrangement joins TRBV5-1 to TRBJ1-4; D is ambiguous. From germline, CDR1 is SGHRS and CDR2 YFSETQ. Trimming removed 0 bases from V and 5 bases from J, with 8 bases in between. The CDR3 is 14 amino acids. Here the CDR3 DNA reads TGCGCCAGCAGCTTGGACGGGTTGAATGAAAAACTGTTTTTT. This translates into CASSLDGLNEKLFF.

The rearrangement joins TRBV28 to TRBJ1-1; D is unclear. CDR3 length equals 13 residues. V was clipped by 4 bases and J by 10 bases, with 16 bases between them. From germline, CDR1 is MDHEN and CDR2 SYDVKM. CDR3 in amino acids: CASSSEPRPRAFF. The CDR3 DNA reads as TGTGCCAGCAGTTCAGAGCCTCGTCCCCGAGCTTTCTTT.

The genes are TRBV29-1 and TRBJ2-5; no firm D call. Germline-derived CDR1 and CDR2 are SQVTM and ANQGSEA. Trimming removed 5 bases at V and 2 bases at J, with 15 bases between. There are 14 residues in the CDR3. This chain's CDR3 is CSVPSLPPQETQYF. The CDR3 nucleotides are TGCAGCGTTCCGTCTTTGCCCCCACAAGAGACCCAGTACTTC. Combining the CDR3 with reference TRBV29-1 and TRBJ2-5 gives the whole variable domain SAVISQKPSRDICQRGTSLTIQCQVDSQVTMMFWYRQQPGQSLTLIATANQGSEATYESGFVIDKFPISRPNLTFSTLTVSNMSPEDSSIYLCSVPSLPPQETQYFGPGTRLLVL.

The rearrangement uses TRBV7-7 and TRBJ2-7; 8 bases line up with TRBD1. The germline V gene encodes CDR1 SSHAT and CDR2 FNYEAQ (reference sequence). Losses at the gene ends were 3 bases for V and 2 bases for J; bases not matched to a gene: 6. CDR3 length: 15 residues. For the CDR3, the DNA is TGTGCCAGCAGCTTTCAGCAGGGGGCGGCCTACGAGCAGTACTTC. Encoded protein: CASSFQQGAAYEQYF.

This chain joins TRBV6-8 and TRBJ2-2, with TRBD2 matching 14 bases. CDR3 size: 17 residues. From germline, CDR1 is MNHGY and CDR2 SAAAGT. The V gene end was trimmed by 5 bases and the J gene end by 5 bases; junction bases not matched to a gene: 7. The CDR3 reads CASSPRLAGGRTGELFF. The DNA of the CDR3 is TGTGCCAGCAGTCCAAGACTAGCGGGAGGGCGTACCGGGGAGCTGTTTTTT.

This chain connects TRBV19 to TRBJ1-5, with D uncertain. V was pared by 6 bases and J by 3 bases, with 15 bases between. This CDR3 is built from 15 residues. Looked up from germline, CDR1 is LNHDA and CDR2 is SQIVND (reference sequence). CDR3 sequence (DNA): TGTGCCAGTAGCATGGGGAGCACGAACAATCAGCCCCAGCATTTT. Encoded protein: CASSMGSTNNQPQHF.

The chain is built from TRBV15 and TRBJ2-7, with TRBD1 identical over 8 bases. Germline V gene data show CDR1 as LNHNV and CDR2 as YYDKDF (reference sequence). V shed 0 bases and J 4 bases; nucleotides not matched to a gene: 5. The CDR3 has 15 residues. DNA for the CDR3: TGTGCCACCAGCAGAGATCGCGACAGGGGTTACGAGCAGTACTTC. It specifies CATSRDRDRGYEQYF.

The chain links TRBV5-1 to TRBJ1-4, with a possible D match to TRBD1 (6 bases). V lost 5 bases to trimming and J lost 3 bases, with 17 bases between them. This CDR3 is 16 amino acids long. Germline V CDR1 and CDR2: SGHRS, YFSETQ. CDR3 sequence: CASSPIGAGANEKLFF. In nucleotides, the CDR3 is TGCGCCAGCAGTCCCATTGGGGCAGGGGCTAATGAAAAACTGTTTTTT. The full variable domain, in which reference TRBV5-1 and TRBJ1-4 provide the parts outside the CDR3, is KAGVTQTPRYLIKTRGQQVTLSCSPISGHRSVSWYQQTPGQGLQFLFEYFSETQRNKGNFPGRFSGRQFSNSRSEMNVSTLELGDSALYLCASSPIGAGANEKLFFGSGTQLSVL.

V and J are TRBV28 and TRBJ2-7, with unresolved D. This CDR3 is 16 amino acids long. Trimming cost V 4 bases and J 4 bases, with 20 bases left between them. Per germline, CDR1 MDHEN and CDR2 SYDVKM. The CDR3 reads CASSYPLRLDRYEQYF. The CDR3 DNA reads TGTGCCAGCAGTTACCCCCTCCGACTGGATAGGTACGAGCAGTACTTC.

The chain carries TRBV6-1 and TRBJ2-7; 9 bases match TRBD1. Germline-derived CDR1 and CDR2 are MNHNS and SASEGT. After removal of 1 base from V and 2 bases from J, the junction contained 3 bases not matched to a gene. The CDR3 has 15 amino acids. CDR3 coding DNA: TGTGCCAGCAGTGAAGTCTACAGGGGGCCCTACGAGCAGTACTTC. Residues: CASSEVYRGPYEQYF.

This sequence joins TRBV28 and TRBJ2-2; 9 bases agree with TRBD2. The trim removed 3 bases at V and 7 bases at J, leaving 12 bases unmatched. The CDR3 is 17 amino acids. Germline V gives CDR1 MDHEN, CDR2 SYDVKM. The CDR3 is CASSFWGLAGKGGELFF. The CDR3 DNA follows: TGTGCCAGCAGTTTTTGGGGGCTAGCGGGAAAAGGCGGGGAGCTGTTTTTT.

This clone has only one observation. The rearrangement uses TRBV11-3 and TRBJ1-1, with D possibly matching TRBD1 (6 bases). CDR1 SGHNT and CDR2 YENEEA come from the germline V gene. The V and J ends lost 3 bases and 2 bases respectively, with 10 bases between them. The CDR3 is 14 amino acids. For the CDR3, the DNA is TGTGCCAGCAGCTTGCGGACAGTAAACACTGAAGCTTTCTTT. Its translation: CASSLRTVNTEAFF.

In DNA, the CDR3 is TGCGCCAGCAGCCACCCTGGAGGGAATGCCGGGGAGCTGTTTTTT. Residues: CASSHPGGNAGELFF. This rearrangement joins TRBV1 to TRBJ2-2; the D segment call TRBD2 is taken from the table without a DNA check. TRBV1 is termed a pseudogene. CDR3 length equals 15 residues.

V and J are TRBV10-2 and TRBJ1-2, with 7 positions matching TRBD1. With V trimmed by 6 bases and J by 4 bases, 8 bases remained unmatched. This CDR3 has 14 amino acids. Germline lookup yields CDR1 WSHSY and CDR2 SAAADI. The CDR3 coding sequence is TGCGCCAGCAGCTTGCCGGGACAGATCTATGGCTACACCTTC. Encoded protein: CASSLPGQIYGYTF.

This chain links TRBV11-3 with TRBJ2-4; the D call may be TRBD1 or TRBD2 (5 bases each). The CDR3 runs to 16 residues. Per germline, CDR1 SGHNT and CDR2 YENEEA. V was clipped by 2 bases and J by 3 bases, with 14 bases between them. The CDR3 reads CASSLSPRDGKNIQYF. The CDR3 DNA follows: TGTGCCAGCAGCTTATCACCCCGGGACGGCAAAAACATTCAGTACTTC.

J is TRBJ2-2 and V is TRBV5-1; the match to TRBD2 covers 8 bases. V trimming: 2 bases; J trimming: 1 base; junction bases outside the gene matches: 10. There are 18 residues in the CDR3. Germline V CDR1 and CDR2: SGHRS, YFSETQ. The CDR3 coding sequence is TGCGCCAGCAGCTTTGGTCTAGCGGGCGCGCGGAACACCGGGGAGCTGTTTTTT. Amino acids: CASSFGLAGARNTGELFF.

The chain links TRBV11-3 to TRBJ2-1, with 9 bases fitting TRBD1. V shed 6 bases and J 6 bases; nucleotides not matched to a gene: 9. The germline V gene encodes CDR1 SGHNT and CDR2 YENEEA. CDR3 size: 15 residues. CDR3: CASSLRQGEGNEQFF. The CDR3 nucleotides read TGTGCCAGCAGTCTTAGACAGGGGGAAGGCAATGAGCAGTTCTTC.

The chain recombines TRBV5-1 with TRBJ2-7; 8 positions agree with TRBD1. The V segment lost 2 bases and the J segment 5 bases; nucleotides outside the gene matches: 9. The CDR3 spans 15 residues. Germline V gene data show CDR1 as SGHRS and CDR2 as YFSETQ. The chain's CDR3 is CASSLRWGTGHEQYF. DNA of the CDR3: TGCGCCAGCAGCTTACGATGGGGGACAGGCCACGAGCAGTACTTC.

The CDR3 loop is CATSSFSGRSTHTYEQYF. The CDR3 nucleotides are TGTGCCACCAGCAGTTTTAGCGGGAGGTCCACACACACCTACGAGCAGTACTTC. The chain combines TRBV15 with TRBJ2-7, with TRBD2 matching 10 bases. The CDR3 runs 18 residues. Trimming cost V 3 bases and J 2 bases; bases outside gene matches: 13. Germline V gene sequence: CDR1 LNHNV, CDR2 YYDKDF (reference sequence).

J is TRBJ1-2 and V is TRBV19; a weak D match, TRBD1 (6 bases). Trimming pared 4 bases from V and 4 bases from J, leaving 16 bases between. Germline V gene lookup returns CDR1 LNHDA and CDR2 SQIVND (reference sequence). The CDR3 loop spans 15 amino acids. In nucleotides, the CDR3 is TGTGCCAGTAGTAGAGAGATCCAGGGGAGCTATGGCTACACCTTC. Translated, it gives CASSREIQGSYGYTF.

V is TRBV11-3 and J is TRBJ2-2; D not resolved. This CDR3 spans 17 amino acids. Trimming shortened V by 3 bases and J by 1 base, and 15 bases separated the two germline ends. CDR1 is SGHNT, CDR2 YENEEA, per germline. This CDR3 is CASSLGITLGNTGELFF. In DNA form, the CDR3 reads TGTGCCAGCAGCTTGGGAATCACCCTCGGGAACACCGGGGAGCTGTTTTTT.

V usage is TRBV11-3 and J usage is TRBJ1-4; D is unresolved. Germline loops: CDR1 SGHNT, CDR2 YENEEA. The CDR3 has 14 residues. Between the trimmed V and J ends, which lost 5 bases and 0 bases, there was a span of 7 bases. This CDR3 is CASSLSPTNEKLFF. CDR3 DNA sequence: TGTGCCAGCAGCCTCAGTCCAACTAATGAAAAACTGTTTTTT. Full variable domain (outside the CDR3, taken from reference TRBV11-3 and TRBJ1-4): EAGVVQSPRYKIIEKKQPVAFWCNPISGHNTLYWYLQNLGQGPELLIRYENEEAVDDSQLPKDRFSAERLKGVDSTLKIQPAELGDSAVYLCASSLSPTNEKLFFGSGTQLSVL.

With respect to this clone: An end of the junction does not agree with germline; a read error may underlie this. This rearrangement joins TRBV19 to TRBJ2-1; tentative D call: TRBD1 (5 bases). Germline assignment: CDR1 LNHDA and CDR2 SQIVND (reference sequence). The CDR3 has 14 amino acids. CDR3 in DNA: TGTGCCAATAGTATACCAGGGCACTACAATGAGCAGTTCTTC. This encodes CANSIPGHYNEQFF.

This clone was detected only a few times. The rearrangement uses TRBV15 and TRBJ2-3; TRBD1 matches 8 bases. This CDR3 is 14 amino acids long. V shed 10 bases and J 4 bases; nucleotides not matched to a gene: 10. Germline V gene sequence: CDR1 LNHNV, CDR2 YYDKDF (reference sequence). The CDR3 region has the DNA TGTGCCATAGAAACCGACAGGGGTGCAGATACGCAGTATTTT. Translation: CAIETDRGADTQYF.

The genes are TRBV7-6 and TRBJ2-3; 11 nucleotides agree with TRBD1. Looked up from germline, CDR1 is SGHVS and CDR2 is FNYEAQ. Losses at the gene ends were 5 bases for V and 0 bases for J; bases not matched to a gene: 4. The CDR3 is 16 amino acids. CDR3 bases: TGTGCCAGCAGCCTGGACAGGGGGCAGAGCACAGATACGCAGTATTTT. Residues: CASSLDRGQSTDTQYF.